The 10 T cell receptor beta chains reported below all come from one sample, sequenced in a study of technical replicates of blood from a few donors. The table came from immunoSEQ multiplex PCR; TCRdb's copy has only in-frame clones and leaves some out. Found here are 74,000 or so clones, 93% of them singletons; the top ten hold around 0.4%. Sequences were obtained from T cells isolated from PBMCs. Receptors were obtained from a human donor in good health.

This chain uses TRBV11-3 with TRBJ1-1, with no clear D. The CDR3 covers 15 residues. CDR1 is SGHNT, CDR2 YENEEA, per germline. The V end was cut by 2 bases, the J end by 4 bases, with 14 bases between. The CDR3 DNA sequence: TGTGCCAGCAGCTTACTCGGATCCGGGAGCACTGAAGCTTTCTTT. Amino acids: CASSLLGSGSTEAFF.

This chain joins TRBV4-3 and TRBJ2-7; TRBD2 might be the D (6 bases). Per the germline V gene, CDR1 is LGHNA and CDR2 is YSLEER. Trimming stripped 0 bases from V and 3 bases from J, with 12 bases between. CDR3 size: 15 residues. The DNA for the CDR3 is TGCGCCAGCAGCCAAGATACGGGAGATGGCTACGAGCAGTACTTC. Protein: CASSQDTGDGYEQYF.

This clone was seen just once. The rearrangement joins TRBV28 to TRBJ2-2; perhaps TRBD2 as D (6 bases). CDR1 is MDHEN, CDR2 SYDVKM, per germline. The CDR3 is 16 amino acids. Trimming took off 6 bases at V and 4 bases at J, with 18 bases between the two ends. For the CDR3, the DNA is TGTGCCAGCAGCCCAAGCGGGTACTTCTTCACCGGGGAGCTGTTTTTT. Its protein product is CASSPSGYFFTGELFF.

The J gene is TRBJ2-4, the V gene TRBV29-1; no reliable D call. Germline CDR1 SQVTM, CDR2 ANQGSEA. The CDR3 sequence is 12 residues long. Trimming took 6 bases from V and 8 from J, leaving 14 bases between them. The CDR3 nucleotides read TGCAGCGTAGGAGATAATATGGACATTCAGTACTTC. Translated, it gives CSVGDNMDIQYF.

The CDR3 loop reads CASSARDLYNEQFF. CDR3 nucleotide sequence: TGTGCCAGCAGCGCCCGGGACTTGTACAATGAGCAGTTCTTC. The rearrangement links TRBV9 to TRBJ2-1; weak D call: TRBD2 (6 bases). Trimming removed 3 bases from V and 4 bases from J, with 11 bases in between. Germline values: CDR1 SGDLS, CDR2 YYNGEE. CDR3 length equals 14 residues.

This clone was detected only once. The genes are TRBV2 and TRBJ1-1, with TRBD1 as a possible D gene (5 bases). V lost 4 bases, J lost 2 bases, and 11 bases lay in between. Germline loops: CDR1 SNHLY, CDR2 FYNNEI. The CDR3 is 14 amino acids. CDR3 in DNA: TGTGCCAGCAGTGCCGACAGACGTAACACTGAAGCTTTCTTT. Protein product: CASSADRRNTEAFF.

The CDR3 bases are TGTGCCAGCAGCACGGTACTAGCCAAAAACATTCAGTACTTC. Translated: CASSTVLAKNIQYF. The chain joins TRBV21-1 to TRBJ2-4; the table's D call, TRBD2, has no DNA check behind it. TRBV21-1 represents a pseudogene. The CDR3 loop spans 14 amino acids.

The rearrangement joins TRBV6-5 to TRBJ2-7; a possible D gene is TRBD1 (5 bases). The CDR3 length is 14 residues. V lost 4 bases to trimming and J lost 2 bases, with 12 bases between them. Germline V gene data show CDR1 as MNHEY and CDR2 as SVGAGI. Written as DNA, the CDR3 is TGTGCCAGCAGTTTGGTACAGGTCACCTACGAGCAGTACTTC. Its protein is CASSLVQVTYEQYF.

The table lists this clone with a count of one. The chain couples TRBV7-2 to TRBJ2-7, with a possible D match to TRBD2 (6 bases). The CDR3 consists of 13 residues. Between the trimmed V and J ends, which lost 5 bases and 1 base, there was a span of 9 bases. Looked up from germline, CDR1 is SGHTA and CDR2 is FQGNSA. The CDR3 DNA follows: TGTGCCAGCAGCCGACGGGGGTCCTACGAGCAGTACTTC. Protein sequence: CASSRRGSYEQYF.

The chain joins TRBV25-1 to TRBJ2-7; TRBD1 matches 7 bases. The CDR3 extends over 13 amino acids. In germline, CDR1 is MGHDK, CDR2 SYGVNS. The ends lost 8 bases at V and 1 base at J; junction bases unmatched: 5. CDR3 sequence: CASGTGESYEQYF. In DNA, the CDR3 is TGTGCCAGCGGAACAGGGGAGTCCTACGAGCAGTACTTC.